This T cell receptor beta chain came from a study of blood T cell repertoires in COVID-19. Study-level information: Acute and convalescent COVID-19 samples came from the United States, Italy and Spain. The analysed material was cDNA or gDNA that came from T cells, B-cell-depleted T cells, or PBMCs.

This CDR3 has 15 residues. Germline V lookup: CDR1 MNHNS, CDR2 SASEGT. Trimming took 3 bases from V and 4 from J; bases not matched to a gene: 3. Per the original data handling: Estimation of nucleated cell counts relied on the amplification of reference gene primers. Only in-frame clones appear in the TCRdb table, and some are missing; sequencing was by immunoSEQ multiplex PCR. That table furnishes V, J and clone size, whereas the DNA furnished D and trimming. The table lists about 200,000 clones, around nine tenths of them singletons. The sequence came from a man aged 18 to 30 with active or convalescent COVID-19. Sequenced material: peripheral blood. The rearrangement links TRBV6-1 to TRBJ2-4, with 10 bases that match TRBD1. Here the CDR3 DNA reads TGTGCCAGCAGTGACCGGGACAGGGGAAAAAACATTCAGTACTTC. Protein product: CASSDRDRGKNIQYF.